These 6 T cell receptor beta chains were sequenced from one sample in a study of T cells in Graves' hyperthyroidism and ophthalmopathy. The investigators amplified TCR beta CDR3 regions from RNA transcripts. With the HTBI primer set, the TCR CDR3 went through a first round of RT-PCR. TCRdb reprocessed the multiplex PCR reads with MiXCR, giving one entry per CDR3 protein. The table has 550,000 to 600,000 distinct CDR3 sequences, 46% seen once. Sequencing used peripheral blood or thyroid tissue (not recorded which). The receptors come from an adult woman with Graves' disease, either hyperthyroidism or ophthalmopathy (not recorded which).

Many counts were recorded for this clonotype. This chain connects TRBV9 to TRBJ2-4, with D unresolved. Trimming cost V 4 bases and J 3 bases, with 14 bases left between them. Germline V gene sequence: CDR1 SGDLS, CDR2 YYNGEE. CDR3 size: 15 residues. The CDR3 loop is CASSPEASGKNIQYF. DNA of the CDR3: TGTGCCAGCAGCCCCGAAGCTTCGGGCAAAAACATTCAGTACTTC. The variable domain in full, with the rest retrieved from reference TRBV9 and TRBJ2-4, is DSGVTQTPKHLITATGQRVTLRCSPRSGDLSVYWYQQSLDQGLQFLIQYYNGEERAKGNILERFSAQQFPDLHSELNLSSLELGDSALYFCASSPEASGKNIQYFGAGTRLSVL.

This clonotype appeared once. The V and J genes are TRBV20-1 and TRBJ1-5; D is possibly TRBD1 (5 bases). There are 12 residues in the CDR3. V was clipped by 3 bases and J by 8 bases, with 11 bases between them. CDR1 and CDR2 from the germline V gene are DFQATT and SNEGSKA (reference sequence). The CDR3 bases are TGCAGTGCTAGGGGCAGGGTAAAGCCCCAGCATTTT. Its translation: CSARGRVKPQHF.

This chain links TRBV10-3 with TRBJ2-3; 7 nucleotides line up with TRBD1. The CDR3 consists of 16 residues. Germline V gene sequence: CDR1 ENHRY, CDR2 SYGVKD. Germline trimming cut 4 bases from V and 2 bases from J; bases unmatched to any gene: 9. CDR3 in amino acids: CAISVRTGTDTDTQYF. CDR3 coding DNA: TGTGCCATCAGTGTCCGAACCGGGACAGACACAGATACGCAGTATTTT.

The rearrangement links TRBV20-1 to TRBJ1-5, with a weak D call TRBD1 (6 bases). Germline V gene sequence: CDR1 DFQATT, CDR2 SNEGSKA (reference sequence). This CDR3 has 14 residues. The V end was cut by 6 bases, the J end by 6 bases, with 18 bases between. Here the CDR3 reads CSAWSRQAGQPQHF. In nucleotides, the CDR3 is TGCAGTGCCTGGAGCCGACAGGCGGGTCAGCCCCAGCATTTT.

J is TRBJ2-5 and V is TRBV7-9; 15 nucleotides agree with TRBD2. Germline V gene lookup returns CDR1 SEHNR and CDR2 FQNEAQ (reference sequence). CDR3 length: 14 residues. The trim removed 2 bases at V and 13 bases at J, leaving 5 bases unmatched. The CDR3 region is CASSLRTSGRALYF. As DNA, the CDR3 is TGTGCCAGCAGCTTACGGACTAGCGGGAGGGCCTTGTACTTC.

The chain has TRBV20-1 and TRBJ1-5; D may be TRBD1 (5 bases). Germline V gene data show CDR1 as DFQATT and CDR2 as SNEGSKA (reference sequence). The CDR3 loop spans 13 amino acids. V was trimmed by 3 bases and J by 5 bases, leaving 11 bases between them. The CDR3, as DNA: TGCAGTGCTAGCGACGGGACGCATCAGCCCCAGCATTTT. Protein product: CSASDGTHQPQHF.